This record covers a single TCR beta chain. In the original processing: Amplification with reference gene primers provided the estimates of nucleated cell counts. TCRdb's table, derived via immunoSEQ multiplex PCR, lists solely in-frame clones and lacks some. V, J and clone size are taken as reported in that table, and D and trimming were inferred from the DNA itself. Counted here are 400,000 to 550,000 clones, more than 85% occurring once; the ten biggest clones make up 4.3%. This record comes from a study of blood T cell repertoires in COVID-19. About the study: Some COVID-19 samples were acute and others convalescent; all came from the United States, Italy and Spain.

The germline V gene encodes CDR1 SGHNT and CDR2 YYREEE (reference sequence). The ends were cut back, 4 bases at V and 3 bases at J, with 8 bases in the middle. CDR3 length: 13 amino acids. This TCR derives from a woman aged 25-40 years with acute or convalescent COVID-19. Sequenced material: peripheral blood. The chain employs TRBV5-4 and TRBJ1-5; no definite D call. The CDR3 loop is CASSLTPNQPQHF. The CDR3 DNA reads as TGTGCCAGCAGCCTGACTCCCAATCAGCCCCAGCATTTT.